The rows below give T cell receptor beta chains drawn from one sample of a study of cytomegalovirus exposure and HLA in healthy donors. Clones were sequenced by immunoSEQ multiplex PCR, and TCRdb holds only the in-frame ones, with some missing. This listing includes some 46,000 clones. Material for sequencing was PBMCs. Receptors were obtained from a woman younger than 45 in good health and CMV-seronegative. Each CDR3 is given with its conserved first and last residue. The order of the fields is J gene, V gene, D gene, CDR3 protein, CDR3 DNA. The D gene is left open where the match is weak.

>TRBJ2-7|TRBV7-6|TRBD1
CASSPKQGAGYEQYF
TGTGCCAGCAGCCCTAAGCAGGGGGCAGGTTACGAGCAGTACTTC
>TRBJ2-2|TRBV30|.
CALFTPWTVLSGELFF
TGTGCCTTATTTACCCCGTGGACAGTTTTGTCCGGGGAGCTGTTTTTT
>TRBJ2-7|TRBV29-1|.
CSVVPAGAYEQYF
TGCAGCGTTGTGCCGGCGGGCGCCTACGAGCAGTACTTC
>TRBJ1-4|TRBV6-1|TRBD1
CASSEGGTAEKLFF
TGTGCCAGCAGTGAAGGGGGGACAGCGGAAAAACTGTTTTTT
>TRBJ2-7|TRBV4-1|TRBD2
CASSPHGGRAYEQYF
TGCGCCAGCAGCCCTCATGGCGGGAGGGCCTACGAGCAGTACTTC
>TRBJ1-3|TRBV9|.
CASSAQQGTIYF
TGTGCCAGCAGCGCCCAACAGGGAACCATATATTTT
>TRBJ2-3|TRBV5-1|.
CASTFTGSTDTQYF
TGCGCCAGCACCTTCACAGGGAGCACAGATACGCAGTATTTT
>TRBJ2-7|TRBV9|.
CASSVGGGGPYEQYF
TGTGCCAGCAGCGTAGGAGGAGGGGGCCCCTACGAGCAGTACTTC
>TRBJ2-7|TRBV29-1|.
CSVVGGAGYEQYF
TGCAGCGTTGTGGGGGGGGCTGGGTACGAGCAGTACTTC
>TRBJ2-5|TRBV4-1|.
CASSQVMETQYF
TGCGCCAGCAGCCAAGTCATGGAGACCCAGTACTTC
>TRBJ2-7|TRBV6-5|TRBD2
CASSSGSGGEQYF
TGTGCCAGCAGTTCCGGGTCCGGGGGGGAGCAGTACTTC
>TRBJ2-2|TRBV2|TRBD2
CASRKGLAGGPNGELFF
TGTGCCAGCAGAAAAGGACTAGCGGGAGGGCCGAACGGGGAGCTGTTTTTT
>TRBJ1-4|TRBV7-9|TRBD1
CASRETGGGEKLFF
TGTGCCAGCAGGGAGACAGGGGGCGGCGAAAAACTGTTTTTT
>TRBJ2-1|TRBV28|.
CASSFARVPSYNEQFF
TGTGCCAGCAGTTTCGCGCGCGTTCCCTCCTACAATGAGCAGTTCTTC
>TRBJ1-2|TRBV4-2|.
CASSQEQGPRGYGYTF
TGTGCCAGCAGCCAAGAACAGGGACCGAGGGGCTATGGCTACACCTTC
>TRBJ1-2|TRBV29-1|.
CSVEDRYGGNDYGYTF
TGCAGCGTTGAAGATCGGTACGGGGGAAACGACTATGGCTACACCTTC
>TRBJ2-1|TRBV7-9|TRBD2
CASSLSRTSGRHEQFF
TGTGCCAGCAGCCTCTCTAGGACTAGCGGGAGACATGAGCAGTTCTTC
>TRBJ2-7|TRBV18|.
CASSRGMNYEQYF
TGTGCCAGCTCCCGGGGAATGAACTACGAGCAGTACTTC
>TRBJ1-5|TRBV9|.
CASSENPGTNQPQHF
TGTGCCAGCAGTGAGAATCCCGGGACAAATCAGCCCCAGCATTTT
>TRBJ1-5|TRBV2|.
CAIIVGSARSDQPQHF
TGTGCCATCATAGTAGGCAGTGCGAGGTCCGATCAGCCCCAGCATTTT
>TRBJ1-5|TRBV30|.
CAWSTGTFTNQPQHF
TGTGCCTGGAGTACAGGTACATTTACTAATCAGCCCCAGCATTTT
>TRBJ2-7|TRBV6-5|.
CASSYSWSGYEQYF
TGTGCCAGCAGTTACTCGTGGTCAGGGTACGAGCAGTACTTC
>TRBJ2-5|TRBV11-2|.
CASSLVQGTVRRGETQYF
TGTGCCAGCAGCTTAGTACAGGGGACTGTGAGAAGAGGGGAGACCCAGTACTTC
>TRBJ1-1|TRBV19|.
CASSSPHRGNTEAFF
TGTGCCAGTAGTTCCCCCCACCGAGGGAACACTGAAGCTTTCTTT
>TRBJ2-1|TRBV19|TRBD1
CASSIVGTGAFYNEQFF
TGTGCCAGTAGTATAGTCGGGACAGGGGCATTCTACAATGAGCAGTTCTTC
>TRBJ2-3|TRBV4-3|TRBD2
CASSQGRASGRRSTDTQYF
TGCGCCAGCAGCCAAGGGAGGGCTAGCGGGAGACGGAGCACAGATACGCAGTATTTT
>TRBJ1-1|TRBV19|TRBD1
CASSNRQGLENTEAFF
TGTGCCAGTAGTAATCGACAGGGTTTGGAGAACACTGAAGCTTTCTTT
>TRBJ1-1|TRBV25-1|TRBD1
CASRRTGVMNTEAFF
TGTGCCAGCAGGCGGACAGGCGTCATGAACACTGAAGCTTTCTTT
>TRBJ2-5|TRBV7-9|TRBD2
CASSSGTTETQYF
TGTGCCAGCAGTTCCGGGACTACAGAGACCCAGTACTTC
>TRBJ1-3|TRBV30|.
CAWMRFSGNTIYF
TGTGCCTGGATGCGGTTCTCTGGAAACACCATATATTTT
>TRBJ2-1|TRBV4-1|TRBD1
CASSQQLGDRVRNEQFF
TGCGCCAGCAGCCAACAATTAGGGGACAGGGTAAGGAATGAGCAGTTCTTC
>TRBJ1-6|TRBV25-1|.
CASYTGRVSPLHF
TGTGCCAGCTATACGGGAAGGGTGTCACCCCTCCACTTT
>TRBJ1-2|TRBV29-1|.
CSVGETAYYGYTF
TGCAGCGTTGGTGAGACAGCTTACTATGGCTACACCTTC
>TRBJ1-4|TRBV5-5|.
CASSLRQDFNEKLFF
TGTGCCAGCAGCTTAAGACAGGACTTTAATGAAAAACTGTTTTTT
>TRBJ2-5|TRBV5-1|TRBD2
CASSLVGTSGGQETQYF
TGCGCCAGCAGCTTGGTTGGGACTAGCGGGGGCCAAGAGACCCAGTACTTC
>TRBJ2-5|TRBV18|.
CASSPIVGQAGGETQYF
TGTGCCAGCTCACCAATCGTCGGGCAGGCGGGTGGTGAGACCCAGTACTTC
>TRBJ2-7|TRBV7-2|.
CASSPQAGQAPYEQYF
TGTGCCAGCAGCCCCCAGGCAGGCCAAGCTCCCTACGAGCAGTACTTC
>TRBJ2-1|TRBV19|TRBD1
CASSINRGMFNEQFF
TGTGCCAGTAGTATAAACAGGGGAATGTTCAATGAGCAGTTCTTC
>TRBJ2-7|TRBV6-5|TRBD2
CASGVTGGAYEQYF
TGTGCCAGCGGGGTAACGGGGGGAGCCTACGAGCAGTACTTC
>TRBJ2-7|TRBV19|.
CASSTAGTHFGQYF
TGTGCCAGTAGTACCGCTGGGACACACTTCGGGCAGTACTTC
>TRBJ1-2|TRBV5-1|.
CASSLQGGDYGYTF
TGCGCCAGCTCCCTTCAAGGGGGGGACTATGGCTACACCTTC
>TRBJ1-1|TRBV25-1|TRBD1
CASSESGQGITEAFF
TGTGCCAGCAGTGAATCGGGACAGGGGATAACTGAAGCTTTCTTT
>TRBJ1-5|TRBV28|.
CASSQGVQPQHF
TGTGCCAGCAGTCAAGGGGTTCAGCCCCAGCATTTT
>TRBJ2-2|TRBV28|TRBD1
CASGSGGPNTGELFF
TGTGCCAGCGGATCAGGGGGCCCGAACACCGGGGAGCTGTTTTTT
>TRBJ2-5|TRBV7-6|.
CASTHHGGETQYF
TGTGCCAGCACCCATCACGGAGGGGAGACCCAGTACTTC
>TRBJ2-5|TRBV29-1|.
CSVEDRGTYEYF
TGCAGCGTTGAAGATCGCGGGACGTATGAGTACTTC
>TRBJ2-1|TRBV9|.
CASSVDQGPPYNEQFF
TGTGCCAGCAGCGTTGACCAGGGGCCTCCCTACAATGAGCAGTTCTTC
>TRBJ2-1|TRBV4-1|TRBD2
CASSQSPTSGSYNEQFF
TGCGCCAGCAGCCAATCTCCGACTAGCGGCTCCTACAATGAGCAGTTCTTC
>TRBJ2-7|TRBV18|.
CASSTLASYEQYF
TGTGCCAGCTCAACACTAGCCTCCTACGAGCAGTACTTC
>TRBJ1-5|TRBV5-1|TRBD1
CASSPGQGYQPQHF
TGCGCCAGCAGCCCCGGACAGGGATATCAGCCCCAGCATTTT
>TRBJ2-7|TRBV19|.
CASSLAGGDFPYEQYF
TGTGCCAGTAGCCTCGCCGGGGGAGATTTCCCCTACGAGCAGTACTTC
>TRBJ2-1|TRBV30|.
CALGTGASGRLAYNEQFF
TGTGCCCTGGGGACAGGGGCTAGCGGGAGGCTGGCCTACAATGAGCAGTTCTTC
>TRBJ1-2|TRBV6-1|.
CASRIGQYYGYTF
TGTGCCAGCAGGATAGGACAGTACTATGGCTACACCTTC
>TRBJ2-4|TRBV6-4|.
CASLFTEVAKNIQYF
TGTGCCAGCCTTTTTACGGAGGTAGCCAAAAACATTCAGTACTTC
>TRBJ1-5|TRBV6-5|.
CASSYSTQTNQPQHF
TGTGCCAGCAGTTACTCGACTCAAACCAATCAGCCCCAGCATTTT
>TRBJ2-1|TRBV30|TRBD2
CAWSRLGLAGKGSYNEQFF
TGTGCCTGGAGTAGACTTGGACTAGCGGGAAAGGGGTCCTACAATGAGCAGTTCTTC
>TRBJ2-7|TRBV27|TRBD2
CASSRISGSPYEQYF
TGTGCCAGCAGTCGTATTAGCGGGAGTCCCTACGAGCAGTACTTC